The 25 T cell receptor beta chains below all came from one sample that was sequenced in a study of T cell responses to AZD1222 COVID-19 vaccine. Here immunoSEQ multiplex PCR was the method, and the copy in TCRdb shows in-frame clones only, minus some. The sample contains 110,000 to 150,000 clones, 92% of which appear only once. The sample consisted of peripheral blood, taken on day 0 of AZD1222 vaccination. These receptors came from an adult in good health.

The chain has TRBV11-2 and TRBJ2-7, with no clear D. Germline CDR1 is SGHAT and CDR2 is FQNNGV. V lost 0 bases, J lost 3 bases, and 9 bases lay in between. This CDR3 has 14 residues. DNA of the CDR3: TGTGCCAGCAGCTTAGATTTAAGAGGCTACGAGCAGTACTTC. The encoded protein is CASSLDLRGYEQYF.

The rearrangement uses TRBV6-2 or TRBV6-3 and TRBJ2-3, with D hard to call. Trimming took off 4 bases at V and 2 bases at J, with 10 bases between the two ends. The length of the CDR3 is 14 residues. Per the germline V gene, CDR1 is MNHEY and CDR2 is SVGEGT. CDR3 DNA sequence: TGTGCCAGCAGTTCCCCGAGTCCCACAGATACGCAGTATTTT. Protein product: CASSSPSPTDTQYF.

The DNA for the CDR3 is TGCAGCCTAAGGGACCGGAAAGAGACCCAGTACTTC. Amino acids: CSLRDRKETQYF. The chain carries TRBV29-1 and TRBJ2-5; D may correspond to TRBD1 or TRBD2 (5 bases each). CDR1 and CDR2 (germline): SQVTM, ANQGSEA. V lost 8 bases, J lost 3 bases, and 13 bases lay in between. The length of the CDR3 is 12 residues.

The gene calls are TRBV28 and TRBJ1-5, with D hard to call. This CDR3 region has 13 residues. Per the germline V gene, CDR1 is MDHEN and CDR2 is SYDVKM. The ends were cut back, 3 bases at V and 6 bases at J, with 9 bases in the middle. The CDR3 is CASSFAGIQPQHF. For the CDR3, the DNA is TGTGCCAGCAGTTTTGCGGGGATTCAGCCCCAGCATTTT.

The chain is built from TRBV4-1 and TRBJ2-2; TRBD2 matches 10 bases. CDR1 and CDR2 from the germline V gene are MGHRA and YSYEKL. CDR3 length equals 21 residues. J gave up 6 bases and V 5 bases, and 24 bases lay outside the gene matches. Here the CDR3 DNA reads TGCGCCAGCAGCACCTACTCGACTAGCGGGCCTGACAACACCTCGGCCGGGGAGCTGTTTTTT. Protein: CASSTYSTSGPDNTSAGELFF.

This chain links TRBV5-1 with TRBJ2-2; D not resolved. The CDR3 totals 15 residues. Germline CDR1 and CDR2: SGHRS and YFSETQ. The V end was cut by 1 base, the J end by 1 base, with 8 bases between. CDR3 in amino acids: CASSLYGGNTGELFF. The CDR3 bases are TGCGCCAGCAGCTTGTATGGTGGGAACACCGGGGAGCTGTTTTTT.

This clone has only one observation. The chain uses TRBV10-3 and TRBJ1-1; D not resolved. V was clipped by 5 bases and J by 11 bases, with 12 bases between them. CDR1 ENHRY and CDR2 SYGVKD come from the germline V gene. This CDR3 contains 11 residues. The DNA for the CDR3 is TGTGCCATCAGTCCCGGGGTCCGGGCTTTCTTT. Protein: CAISPGVRAFF.

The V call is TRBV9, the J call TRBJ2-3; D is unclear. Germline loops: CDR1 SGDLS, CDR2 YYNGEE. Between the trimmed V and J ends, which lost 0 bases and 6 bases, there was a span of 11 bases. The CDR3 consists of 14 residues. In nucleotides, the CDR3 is TGTGCCAGCAGCGTAGTCGGGCAGGCCGATACGCAGTATTTT. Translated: CASSVVGQADTQYF.

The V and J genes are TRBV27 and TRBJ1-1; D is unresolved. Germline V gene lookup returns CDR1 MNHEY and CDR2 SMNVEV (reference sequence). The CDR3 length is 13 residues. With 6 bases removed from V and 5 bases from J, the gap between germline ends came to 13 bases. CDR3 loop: CASSPLSRTEAFF. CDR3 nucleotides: TGTGCCAGCAGCCCACTAAGTAGGACTGAAGCTTTCTTT.

This CDR3 reads CASNWASSGNNEQFF. The CDR3 DNA is TGTGCCAGTAATTGGGCTTCTAGCGGGAACAATGAGCAGTTCTTC. The chain joins TRBV19 to TRBJ2-1; 9 bases align to TRBD2. CDR3 length equals 15 residues. The V gene's germline CDR1 is LNHDA and CDR2 SQIVND (reference sequence). The trim removed 7 bases at V and 5 bases at J, leaving 9 bases unmatched.

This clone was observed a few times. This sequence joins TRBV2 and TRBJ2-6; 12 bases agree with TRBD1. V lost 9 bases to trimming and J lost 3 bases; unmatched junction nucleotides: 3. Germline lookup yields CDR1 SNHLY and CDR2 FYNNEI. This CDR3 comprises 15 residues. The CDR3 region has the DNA TGTGCCAGGGGACAGGGGGCTGATGGGGCCAACGTCCTGACTTTC. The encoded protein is CARGQGADGANVLTF. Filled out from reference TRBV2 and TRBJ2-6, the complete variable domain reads EPEVTQTPSHQVTQMGQEVILRCVPISNHLYFYWYRQILGQKVEFLVSFYNNEISEKSEIFDDQFSVERPDGSNFTLKIRSTKLEDSAMYFCARGQGADGANVLTFGAGSRLTVL.

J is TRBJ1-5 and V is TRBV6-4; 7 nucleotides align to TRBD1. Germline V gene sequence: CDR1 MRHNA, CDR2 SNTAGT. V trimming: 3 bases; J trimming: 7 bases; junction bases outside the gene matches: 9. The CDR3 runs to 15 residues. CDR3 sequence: CASSESDRPGQPQHF. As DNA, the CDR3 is TGTGCCAGCAGTGAGTCGGACAGGCCGGGACAGCCCCAGCATTTT.

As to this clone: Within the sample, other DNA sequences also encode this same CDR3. The CDR3 DNA reads TGTGCCAGCAGCTTGGGGGAATACAATGAGCAGTTCTTC. Its translation: CASSLGEYNEQFF. The rearrangement joins TRBV5-4 to TRBJ2-1; no clear D. Germline-derived CDR1 and CDR2 are SGHNT and YYREEE (reference sequence). Trimming removed 0 bases at V and 4 bases at J, with 5 bases between. The CDR3 length is 13 residues.

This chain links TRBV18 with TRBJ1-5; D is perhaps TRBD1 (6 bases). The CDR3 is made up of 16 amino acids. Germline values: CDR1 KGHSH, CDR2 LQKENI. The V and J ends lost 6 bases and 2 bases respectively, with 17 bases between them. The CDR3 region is CASSPIEAGGNQPQHF. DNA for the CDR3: TGTGCCAGCTCCCCAATAGAGGCAGGGGGCAATCAGCCCCAGCATTTT.

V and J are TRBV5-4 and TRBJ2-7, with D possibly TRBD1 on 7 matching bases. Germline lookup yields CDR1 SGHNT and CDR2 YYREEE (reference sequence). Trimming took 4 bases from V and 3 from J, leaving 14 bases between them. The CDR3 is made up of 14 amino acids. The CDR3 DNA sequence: TGTGCCAGCAGCCTAAGGGGGGACAGCTACGAGCAGTACTTC. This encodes CASSLRGDSYEQYF.

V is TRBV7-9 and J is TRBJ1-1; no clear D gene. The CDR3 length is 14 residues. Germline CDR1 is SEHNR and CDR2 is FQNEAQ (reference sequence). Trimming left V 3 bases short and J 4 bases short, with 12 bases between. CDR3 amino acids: CASSFPLGFTEAFF. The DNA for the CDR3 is TGTGCCAGCAGCTTCCCCTTGGGGTTCACTGAAGCTTTCTTT.

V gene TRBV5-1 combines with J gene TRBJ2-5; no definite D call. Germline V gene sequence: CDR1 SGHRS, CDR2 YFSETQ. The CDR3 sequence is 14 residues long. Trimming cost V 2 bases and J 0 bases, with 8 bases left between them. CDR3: CASSFLLDQETQYF. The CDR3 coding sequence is TGCGCCAGCAGCTTCCTTCTAGACCAAGAGACCCAGTACTTC.

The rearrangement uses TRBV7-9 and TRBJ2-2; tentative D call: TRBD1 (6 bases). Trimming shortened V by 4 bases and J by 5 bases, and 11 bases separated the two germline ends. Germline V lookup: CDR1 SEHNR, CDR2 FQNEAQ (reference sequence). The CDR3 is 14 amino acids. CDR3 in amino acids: CASSSDSPTGELFF. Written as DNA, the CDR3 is TGTGCCAGCAGCTCGGACAGCCCTACCGGGGAGCTGTTTTTT.

The CDR3 is CASSPRGGVVNQETQYF. The DNA for the CDR3 is TGTGCCAGTAGTCCCAGGGGGGGAGTAGTGAACCAAGAGACCCAGTACTTC. The V gene is TRBV19, the J gene TRBJ2-5; D may be TRBD1 or TRBD2 (7 bases each). CDR1 is LNHDA, CDR2 SQIVND, per germline (reference sequence). The CDR3 is 17 amino acids. V was cut by 5 bases and J by 0 bases, with 19 bases left in between. Using reference TRBV19 and TRBJ2-5 for the parts outside the CDR3, the full variable domain is DGGITQSPKYLFRKEGQNVTLSCEQNLNHDAMYWYRQDPGQGLRLIYYSQIVNDFQKGDIAEGYSVSREKKESFPLTVTSAQKNPTAFYLCASSPRGGVVNQETQYFGPGTRLLVL.

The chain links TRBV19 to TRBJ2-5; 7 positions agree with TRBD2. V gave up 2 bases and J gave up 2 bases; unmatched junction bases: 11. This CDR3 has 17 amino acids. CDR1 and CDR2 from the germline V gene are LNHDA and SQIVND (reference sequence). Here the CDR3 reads CASSITSRTSRQETQYF. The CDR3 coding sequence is TGTGCCAGTAGTATAACGTCCCGGACTAGTCGGCAAGAGACCCAGTACTTC.

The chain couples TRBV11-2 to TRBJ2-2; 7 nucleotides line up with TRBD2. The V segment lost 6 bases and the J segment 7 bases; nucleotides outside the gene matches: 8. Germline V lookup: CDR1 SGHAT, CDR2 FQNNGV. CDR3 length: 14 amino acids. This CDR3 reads CASSSYGGGGELFF. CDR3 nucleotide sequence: TGTGCCAGCAGTTCCTATGGGGGGGGCGGGGAGCTGTTTTTT.

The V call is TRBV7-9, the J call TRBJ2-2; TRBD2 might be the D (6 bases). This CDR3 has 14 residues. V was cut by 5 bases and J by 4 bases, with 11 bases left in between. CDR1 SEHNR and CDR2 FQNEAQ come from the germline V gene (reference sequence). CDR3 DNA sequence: TGTGCCAGCAGCCCAGGGACTCTCACCGGGGAGCTGTTTTTT. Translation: CASSPGTLTGELFF.

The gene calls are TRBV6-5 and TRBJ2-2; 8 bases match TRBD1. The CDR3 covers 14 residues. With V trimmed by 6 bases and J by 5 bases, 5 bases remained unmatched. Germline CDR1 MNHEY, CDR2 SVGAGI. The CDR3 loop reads CASRAGGETGELFF. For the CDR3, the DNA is TGTGCCAGCAGGGCAGGGGGCGAAACCGGGGAGCTGTTTTTT.

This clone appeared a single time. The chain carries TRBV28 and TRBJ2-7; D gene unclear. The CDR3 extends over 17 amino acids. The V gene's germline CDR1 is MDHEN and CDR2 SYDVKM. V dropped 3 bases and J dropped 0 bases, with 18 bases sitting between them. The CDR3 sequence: CASSFSFRWQTSYEQYF. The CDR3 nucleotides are TGTGCCAGCAGTTTTAGCTTCCGTTGGCAGACCTCCTACGAGCAGTACTTC.

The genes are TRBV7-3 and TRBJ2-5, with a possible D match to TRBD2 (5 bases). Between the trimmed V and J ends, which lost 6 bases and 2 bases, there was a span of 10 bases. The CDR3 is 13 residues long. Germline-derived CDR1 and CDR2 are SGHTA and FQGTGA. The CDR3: CASSRDYQETQYF. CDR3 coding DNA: TGTGCCAGCAGTCGCGACTATCAAGAGACCCAGTACTTC.